The 24 T cell receptor beta chains listed next were all sequenced from one sample in a study of CD8 T cells in ankylosing spondylitis. TCRdb reprocessed the 5' RACE reads via MiXCR and lists one record per CDR3 protein. The sample records about 260,000 distinct CDR3 sequences, 20% to 30% being singletons. The material sequenced was blood, either unsorted or a sorted T cell fraction (not recorded which). These receptor sequences come from a male donor with ankylosing spondylitis or in good health (not recorded which).

The chain employs TRBV12-3 or TRBV12-4 and TRBJ2-7; TRBD2 matches 7 bases. CDR3 length: 14 amino acids. V lost 7 bases, J lost 3 bases, and 9 bases stayed unmatched. This chain's CDR3 is CASTTSASHYEQYF. CDR3 in DNA: TGTGCCAGCACCACTAGCGCCTCCCACTACGAGCAGTACTTC.

This clonotype was observed many times. The rearrangement uses TRBV20-1 and TRBJ1-4; TRBD1 agrees at 7 bases. CDR1 and CDR2 (germline): DFQATT, SNEGSKA (reference sequence). This CDR3 has 14 residues. Germline trimming cut 3 bases from V and 7 bases from J; bases unmatched to any gene: 8. The CDR3 bases are TGCAGTGCTAGCGCGACAGGGTGGGGTGAAAAACTGTTTTTT. This codes for CSASATGWGEKLFF.

This clonotype has at least ten counts. This chain connects TRBV20-1 to TRBJ2-3; 9 positions match TRBD2. V was pared by 4 bases and J by 0 bases, with 2 bases of the junction left unmatched. Germline values: CDR1 DFQATT, CDR2 SNEGSKA (reference sequence). This CDR3 is built from 14 residues. Here the CDR3 DNA reads TGCAGTGCTATCGGGACTAGCAGCACAGATACGCAGTATTTT. Translating it yields CSAIGTSSTDTQYF.

The V and J genes are TRBV2 and TRBJ2-3, with 14 bases lining up with TRBD2. CDR1 and CDR2 from the germline V gene are SNHLY and FYNNEI. CDR3 length equals 18 residues. The CDR3 loop is CTCSTGLAGVPFSDTQYF. The CDR3 nucleotides are TGTACCTGCAGTACGGGACTAGCGGGGGTGCCCTTCTCAGATACGCAGTATTTT.

This clonotype turned up a few times. The chain couples TRBV20-1 to TRBJ2-1, with 14 positions matching TRBD2. The CDR3 is 16 amino acids. Trimming cost V 6 bases and J 3 bases; bases outside gene matches: 7. CDR1 and CDR2 from the germline V gene are DFQATT and SNEGSKA (reference sequence). The CDR3 region has the DNA TGCAGTGCAAAACCCGGACTAGCGGGGGGCTACAATGAGCAGTTCTTC. This translates into CSAKPGLAGGYNEQFF.

V and J are TRBV28 and TRBJ2-2; unclear D gene. V dropped 5 bases and J dropped 0 bases, with 19 bases sitting between them. From germline, CDR1 is MDHEN and CDR2 SYDVKM. The CDR3 runs to 18 residues. The DNA for the CDR3 is TGTGCCAGCAGTAAGAATACTGCCGACGGGTCGAACACCGGGGAGCTGTTTTTT. Its translation is CASSKNTADGSNTGELFF.

The chain carries TRBV6-2 or TRBV6-3 and TRBJ1-1; D not resolved. The length of the CDR3 is 12 residues. The germline V gene encodes CDR1 MNHEY and CDR2 SVGEGT. Trimming removed 2 bases at V and 3 bases at J, with 4 bases between. The CDR3 region has the DNA TGTGCCAGCAGTTACCGGTACACTGAAGCTTTCTTT. Protein product: CASSYRYTEAFF.

This clonotype was counted at least ten times. The V and J genes are TRBV29-1 and TRBJ2-7; maybe TRBD2 (6 bases). Germline lookup yields CDR1 SQVTM and CDR2 ANQGSEA. The V gene lost 4 bases and the J gene lost 3 bases, with 10 bases spanning the gap. The CDR3 consists of 12 residues. The CDR3 loop reads CSVGEARYEQYF. The DNA for the CDR3 is TGCAGCGTTGGGGAGGCCCGCTACGAGCAGTACTTC.

This clonotype was recorded a few times. Here the CDR3 reads CSAPSSGPGTDTQYF. The CDR3 DNA reads TGCAGTGCCCCCTCGTCCGGACCGGGCACAGATACGCAGTATTTT. The J gene is TRBJ2-3, the V gene TRBV20-1; the D is unclear. Trimming shortened V by 6 bases and J by 1 base, and 17 bases separated the two germline ends. The length of the CDR3 is 15 residues. CDR1 is DFQATT and CDR2 is SNEGSKA in the germline V gene (reference sequence).

This clonotype was picked up many times. The chain uses TRBV10-3 and TRBJ1-1, with 10 bases matching TRBD1. Germline CDR1 is ENHRY and CDR2 is SYGVKD. The CDR3 is made up of 12 amino acids. V dropped 6 bases and J dropped 7; count of bases not matched to a gene: 2. This CDR3 reads CAISGTGVEAFF. The CDR3 coding sequence is TGTGCCATCAGCGGGACAGGGGTTGAAGCTTTCTTT.

The chain employs TRBV20-1 and TRBJ1-6; D perhaps matches TRBD1 (5 bases). The CDR3 covers 14 residues. The germline gives CDR1 DFQATT, CDR2 SNEGSKA (reference sequence). The ends were cut back, 3 bases at V and 4 bases at J, with 10 bases in the middle. This CDR3 is CSARRTQYNSPLHF. The DNA of the CDR3 is TGCAGTGCTAGGAGGACACAATATAATTCACCCCTCCACTTT.

This rearrangement joins TRBV28 to TRBJ1-2; D unclear. The CDR3 runs 15 residues. Trimming pared 2 bases from V and 4 bases from J, leaving 14 bases between. The germline V gene encodes CDR1 MDHEN and CDR2 SYDVKM. DNA for the CDR3: TGTGCCAGCAGTTTAGTATCTGGCAGTTTCTATGGCTACACCTTC. Translation gives CASSLVSGSFYGYTF.

This clonotype was picked up many times. CDR3 DNA: TGCAGTGCCCACCCCCGGGGGCGGACAGATACGCAGTATTTT. It is translated as CSAHPRGRTDTQYF. This rearrangement joins TRBV20-1 to TRBJ2-3, with D possibly called TRBD1 or TRBD2 (6 bases each). The CDR3 runs 14 residues. The germline CDR1 and CDR2 sequences are DFQATT and SNEGSKA (reference sequence). The germline V and J ends were trimmed by 6 bases and 3 bases, with 16 bases remaining between them.

The sample holds many counts of this clonotype. This rearrangement joins TRBV20-1 to TRBJ2-3; no firm D call. V was cut by 3 bases and J by 4 bases, with 5 bases left in between. This CDR3 contains 11 residues. The germline CDR1 and CDR2 sequences are DFQATT and SNEGSKA (reference sequence). CDR3 region: CSASAADTQYF. The CDR3 DNA reads TGCAGTGCTAGTGCGGCAGATACGCAGTATTTT.

This chain uses TRBV20-1 with TRBJ1-1; TRBD1 might be the D (5 bases). This CDR3 region has 13 residues. V lost 6 bases, J lost 1 base, and 12 bases lay in between. Germline CDR1 is DFQATT and CDR2 is SNEGSKA (reference sequence). This CDR3 is CSAGGGTNTEAFF. The CDR3 DNA reads as TGCAGTGCGGGGGGGGGGACGAACACTGAAGCTTTCTTT.

Comments on this clonotype: This sequence may be a read error, since a much larger clone differs from it by one base. The rearrangement links TRBV29-1 to TRBJ2-5, with TRBD2 as a possible D gene (6 bases). CDR1 is SQVTM, CDR2 ANQGSEA, per germline. The V end lost 3 bases, the J end lost 4 bases, and 15 bases lay between the germline ends. The CDR3 has 14 amino acids. CDR3 protein: CSVDGDRGGETQYF. The DNA of the CDR3 is TGCAGCGTTGATGGGGATAGGGGAGGAGAGACCCAGTACTTC.

In its sample, this clonotype was seen a few times. V and J are TRBV20-1 and TRBJ1-5; 7 bases align to TRBD1. Looked up from germline, CDR1 is DFQATT and CDR2 is SNEGSKA (reference sequence). The CDR3 extends over 13 amino acids. V shed 3 bases, J shed 11 bases, and the junction held 10 bases outside the gene matches. The CDR3 region has the DNA TGCAGTGCTAGCCGGGACAGTGTGTCATCCCAGCATTTT. Translating it yields CSASRDSVSSQHF.

This clonotype occurred many times. CDR3 nucleotides: TGCAGTGCTATAGACGGCTACTATGGCTACACCTTC. Translation: CSAIDGYYGYTF. The chain carries TRBV20-1 and TRBJ1-2; D unclear. V lost 4 bases to trimming and J lost 3 bases, with 9 bases between them. The CDR3 runs 12 residues. CDR1 is DFQATT, CDR2 SNEGSKA, per germline (reference sequence).

The chain is built from TRBV29-1 and TRBJ2-7, with a tentative D call TRBD1 (5 bases). Trimming pared 1 base from V and 8 bases from J, leaving 9 bases between. The CDR3 totals 11 residues. The germline CDR1 and CDR2 sequences are SQVTM and ANQGSEA. The CDR3 DNA sequence: TGCAGCGTTGAAGCAGGGTGGAAGCAGTACTTC. Translated: CSVEAGWKQYF.

The sample holds many counts of this clonotype. This sequence joins TRBV3-1 and TRBJ2-3; 7 positions match TRBD1. The CDR3 is made up of 12 amino acids. J lost 3 bases, V lost 6 bases, and 0 bases had no gene match. Germline CDR1 reads LGHDT; CDR2 reads YNNKEL (reference sequence). The CDR3 loop reads CASRGQTDTQYF. The CDR3 coding sequence is TGTGCCAGCAGGGGACAGACAGATACGCAGTATTTT.

This clonotype was detected a few times. The rearrangement joins TRBV29-1 to TRBJ1-1; 7 bases fit TRBD1. The V gene end was trimmed by 7 bases and the J gene end by 6 bases; junction bases not matched to a gene: 8. Germline values: CDR1 SQVTM, CDR2 ANQGSEA. This CDR3 contains 12 residues. CDR3 DNA sequence: TGCAGCGGCCTACAGGGGAGATCTGAAGCTTTCTTT. Its translation: CSGLQGRSEAFF.

This clonotype has more than one count but fewer than ten. The CDR3 sequence is CASSQMDRSSYEQYF. CDR3 in DNA: TGCGCCAGCAGCCAAATGGACAGGAGCTCCTACGAGCAGTACTTC. J is TRBJ2-7 and V is TRBV4-1; 7 bases map to TRBD1. The V gene's germline CDR1 is MGHRA and CDR2 YSYEKL. The CDR3 length is 15 residues. The trim removed 2 bases at V and 0 bases at J, leaving 4 bases unmatched.

This clonotype was counted once. This chain links TRBV11-2 with TRBJ2-5; 15 nucleotides agree with TRBD2. The germline V gene has CDR1 SGHAT and CDR2 FQNNGV. The CDR3 is made up of 18 amino acids. V was clipped by 4 bases and J by 3 bases; unmatched bases: 9. The chain's CDR3 is CASSSGLAGGPVEETQYF. CDR3 bases: TGTGCCAGCAGCTCAGGACTAGCGGGGGGGCCGGTAGAAGAGACCCAGTACTTC.

This clonotype was detected ten times or more. The chain combines TRBV6-1 with TRBJ2-3, with 8 positions matching TRBD2. The ends lost 8 bases at V and 1 base at J; junction bases unmatched: 5. CDR3 length: 14 amino acids. Germline lookup yields CDR1 MNHNS and CDR2 SASEGT. The CDR3 protein is CASSRGGRTDTQYF. CDR3 coding DNA: TGTGCCAGCTCACGGGGGGGACGCACAGATACGCAGTATTTT.